The next 18 T cell receptor beta chains were all read from a single sample in a study of T cells in Graves' hyperthyroidism and ophthalmopathy. Researchers amplified the TCR beta CDR3 regions from RNA transcripts. The HTBI primer set was used in a first-round RT-PCR of the TCR CDR3. TCRdb fed the multiplex PCR reads into MiXCR, producing one record per CDR3 protein. The table lists almost 600,000 distinct CDR3 sequences, just over 45% of them singletons, with about 8% in the top ten. Sequenced: peripheral blood or thyroid tissue (not recorded which). These receptor sequences come from a woman in her late teens or twenties with Graves' hyperthyroidism.

This clonotype was picked up many times. The chain employs TRBV20-1 and TRBJ2-5; the D is unclear. The length of the CDR3 is 15 residues. Germline CDR1 reads DFQATT; CDR2 reads SNEGSKA (reference sequence). Trimming cost V 3 bases and J 2 bases, with 16 bases left between them. The CDR3 reads CSASTVLISQETQYF. CDR3 DNA: TGCAGTGCTAGTACTGTATTGATCTCTCAAGAGACCCAGTACTTC.

V and J are TRBV7-2 and TRBJ2-5; D gene unclear. Trimming shortened V by 5 bases and J by 0 bases, and 10 bases separated the two germline ends. Germline V lookup: CDR1 SGHTA, CDR2 FQGNSA. This CDR3 spans 14 amino acids. CDR3 region: CASSPRVDQETQYF. DNA for the CDR3: TGTGCCAGCAGCCCAAGGGTCGACCAAGAGACCCAGTACTTC.

This clonotype was recorded at least ten times. The chain joins TRBV7-6 to TRBJ2-2; 14 bases line up with TRBD2. Germline CDR1 is SGHVS and CDR2 is FNYEAQ. V trimming: 4 bases; J trimming: 5 bases; junction bases outside the gene matches: 6. This CDR3 comprises 17 residues. The CDR3 loop reads CASSSGLAGEKTGELFF. As DNA, the CDR3 is TGTGCCAGCAGCTCGGGACTAGCGGGAGAAAAAACCGGGGAGCTGTTTTTT.

The rearrangement uses TRBV2 and TRBJ1-1; TRBD1 matches at 10 bases. CDR1 is SNHLY, CDR2 FYNNEI, per germline. J was trimmed by 1 base and V by 8 bases; bases with no gene match: 10. The CDR3 length is 16 residues. The CDR3 coding sequence is TGTGCCAGCTCACCAAGGGACAGGGGAAGGAACACTGAAGCTTTCTTT. This translates into CASSPRDRGRNTEAFF.

This clonotype has ten or more counts. J is TRBJ2-1 and V is TRBV24-1, with TRBD2 matching over 14 bases. Germline CDR1 KGHDR, CDR2 SFDVKD. V was clipped by 6 bases and J by 9 bases; unmatched bases: 9. The CDR3 contains 16 residues. The CDR3 DNA is TGTGCCACCAGTACGGCGACTAGCGGGAGGGCTCTTGAGCAGTTCTTC. As protein: CATSTATSGRALEQFF.

The CDR3 DNA reads TGTGCCAGCAGCCCCCCCCTGGTCAATGAGCAGTTCTTC. Amino acid sequence: CASSPPLVNEQFF. The rearrangement links TRBV11-2 to TRBJ2-5; unclear D gene. The J call could be wrong; TRBJ2-1 is a better fit for the DNA end. Germline CDR1 and CDR2: SGHAT and FQNNGV. The CDR3 has 13 amino acids.

The genes are TRBV6-1 and TRBJ2-7; 8 bases are a match to TRBD1. The CDR3 contains 14 residues. With V trimmed by 3 bases and J by 5 bases, 6 bases remained unmatched. Germline CDR1 is MNHNS and CDR2 is SASEGT. CDR3 amino acids: CASSEWDRYDEQYF. Here the CDR3 DNA reads TGTGCCAGCAGTGAGTGGGACAGGTACGACGAGCAGTACTTC.

This clonotype was detected a few times. The CDR3 sequence: CASSIGLAGGSTGETQYF. CDR3 in DNA: TGTGCCAGTAGTATAGGACTAGCGGGAGGCTCAACAGGGGAGACCCAGTACTTC. The rearrangement uses TRBV19 and TRBJ2-5; 13 bases fit TRBD2. Trimming removed 1 base from V and 5 bases from J; junction bases left unmatched: 10. Germline V gene data show CDR1 as LNHDA and CDR2 as SQIVND (reference sequence). The CDR3 is made up of 18 amino acids. Based on the CDR3 plus reference TRBV19 and TRBJ2-5, the full variable domain is DGGITQSPKYLFRKEGQNVTLSCEQNLNHDAMYWYRQDPGQGLRLIYYSQIVNDFQKGDIAEGYSVSREKKESFPLTVTSAQKNPTAFYLCASSIGLAGGSTGETQYFGPGTRLLVL.

This clonotype was observed a single time. The chain employs TRBV5-1 and TRBJ2-5; possible D gene TRBD1, 6 bases. Germline CDR1 reads SGHRS; CDR2 reads YFSETQ. V was clipped by 4 bases and J by 5 bases, with 18 bases between them. The CDR3 extends over 15 amino acids. Written as DNA, the CDR3 is TGCGCCAGCAGCCAAGATGGCAGGGGTAGGGAGACCCAGTACTTC. It translates to CASSQDGRGRETQYF.

This clonotype has only a few counts. The genes are TRBV7-9 and TRBJ2-7; D unclear. Germline-derived CDR1 and CDR2 are SEHNR and FQNEAQ (reference sequence). Between the trimmed V and J ends, which lost 5 bases and 3 bases, there was a span of 2 bases. CDR3 length: 10 amino acids. The CDR3 nucleotides are TGTGCCAGCAGCAACTACGAGCAGTACTTC. It encodes CASSNYEQYF.

About this clonotype itself: A much bigger clone sits one base away, suggesting this may be a read error. The rearrangement uses TRBV19 and TRBJ2-7; 9 bases fit TRBD2. Germline lookup yields CDR1 LNHDA and CDR2 SQIVND (reference sequence). Germline trimming cut 8 bases from V and 2 bases from J; bases unmatched to any gene: 7. This CDR3 contains 14 residues. The CDR3 here is CASGATSGPYEQYF. In nucleotides, the CDR3 is TGTGCCAGTGGTGCGACTAGCGGACCCTACGAGCAGTACTTC.

This chain links TRBV9 with TRBJ1-1, with D unresolved. CDR1 SGDLS and CDR2 YYNGEE come from the germline V gene. V was trimmed by 4 bases and J by 7 bases, leaving 14 bases between them. This CDR3 region has 13 residues. The CDR3 DNA follows: TGTGCCAGCAGCTTGGGATTTTTGGGTGAAGCTTTCTTT. It is translated as CASSLGFLGEAFF.

There are many counts of this clonotype. The chain links TRBV6-6 to TRBJ2-5, with TRBD1 matching over 8 bases. The CDR3 spans 16 residues. Trimming at V came to 7 bases and at J to 7 bases, leaving 17 bases not matched to a gene. The V gene's germline CDR1 is MNHNY and CDR2 SVGAGI (reference sequence). The DNA for the CDR3 is TGTGCCAGCATCGACCTGACAGGGGATAGAGGAGGGACCCAGTACTTC. Translation: CASIDLTGDRGGTQYF.

This clonotype was observed a single time. The J gene is TRBJ1-5, the V gene TRBV10-3, with D possibly TRBD1 on 5 matching bases. V was clipped by 10 bases and J by 8 bases, with 15 bases between them. Germline V gene data show CDR1 as ENHRY and CDR2 as SYGVKD. The CDR3 is made up of 12 amino acids. CDR3 residues: CASVNGGEPQHF. CDR3 sequence (DNA): TGTGCCAGCGTCAACGGGGGGGAGCCCCAGCATTTT.

This chain links TRBV10-2 with TRBJ1-5; weak D call: TRBD1 (5 bases). This CDR3 spans 13 amino acids. Germline V gives CDR1 WSHSY, CDR2 SAAADI. Trimming pared 4 bases from V and 11 bases from J, leaving 15 bases between. CDR3 coding DNA: TGCGCCAGCAGTGGGGGCAGATCAGAGACCCAGCATTTT. Translated: CASSGGRSETQHF.

This clonotype showed up many times. CDR3 sequence (DNA): TGTGCCAGCAGTAGGCAGTTACAAGAGACCCAGTACTTC. This translates into CASSRQLQETQYF. The chain recombines TRBV6-5 with TRBJ2-5; D unresolved. Germline CDR1 is MNHEY and CDR2 is SVGAGI. Between the trimmed V and J ends, which lost 5 bases and 2 bases, there was a span of 9 bases. The length of the CDR3 is 13 residues.

The CDR3 DNA sequence: TGTGCCAGCAGCACCCGGAGAGGGGACTACAGCCGCACAGATACGCAGTATTTT. Translating gives CASSTRRGDYSRTDTQYF. The chain has TRBV11-2 and TRBJ2-3, with 7 bases that match TRBD2. Per the germline V gene, CDR1 is SGHAT and CDR2 is FQNNGV. The CDR3 is 18 amino acids. Losses at the gene ends were 5 bases for V and 1 base for J; bases not matched to a gene: 15. The full variable domain, with the rest looked up from reference TRBV11-2 and TRBJ2-3, is EAGVAQSPRYKIIEKRQSVAFWCNPISGHATLYWYQQILGQGPKLLIQFQNNGVVDDSQLPKDRFSAERLKGVDSTLKIQPAKLEDSAVYLCASSTRRGDYSRTDTQYFGPGTRLTVL.

This clonotype showed up many times. The V and J genes are TRBV7-8 and TRBJ1-1, with unresolved D. The CDR3 covers 14 residues. The germline V gene encodes CDR1 SGHVS and CDR2 FQNEAQ. V was clipped by 1 base and J by 4 bases, with 10 bases between them. CDR3 amino acids: CASSLGRRTTEAFF. In DNA form, the CDR3 reads TGTGCCAGCAGCTTAGGGAGGAGGACCACTGAAGCTTTCTTT.